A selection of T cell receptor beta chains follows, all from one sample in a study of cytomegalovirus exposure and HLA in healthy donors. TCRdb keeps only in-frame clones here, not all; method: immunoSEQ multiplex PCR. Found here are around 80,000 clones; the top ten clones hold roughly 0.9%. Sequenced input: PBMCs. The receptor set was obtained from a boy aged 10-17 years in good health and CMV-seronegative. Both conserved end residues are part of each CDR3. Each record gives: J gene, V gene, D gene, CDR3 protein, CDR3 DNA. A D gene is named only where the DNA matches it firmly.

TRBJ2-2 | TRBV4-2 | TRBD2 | CASSQESATSRNTGELFF | TGTGCCAGCAGCCAAGAATCTGCGACTAGCCGGAACACCGGGGAGCTGTTTTTT
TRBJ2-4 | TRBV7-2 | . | CASSFGAPGQNIQYF | TGTGCCAGCAGCTTTGGGGCTCCTGGCCAAAACATTCAGTACTTC
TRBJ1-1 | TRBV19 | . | CASSSRTLGTEAFF | TGTGCCAGTAGCAGCCGGACTCTGGGCACTGAAGCTTTCTTT
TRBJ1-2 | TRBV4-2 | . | CASSQSPPRREGGYTF | TGTGCCAGCAGCCAATCCCCCCCCCGCAGGGAGGGGGGCTACACCTTC
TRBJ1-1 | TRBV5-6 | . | CASRTLTTGFDTEAFF | TGTGCCAGCAGGACCCTAACGACAGGATTTGACACTGAAGCTTTCTTT
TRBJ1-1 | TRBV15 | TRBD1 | CATSKWDRGNTEAFF | TGTGCCACCAGCAAATGGGACAGGGGGAACACTGAAGCTTTCTTT
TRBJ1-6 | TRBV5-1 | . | CASSPGVGESPLHF | TGCGCCAGCAGCCCCGGGGTTGGGGAATCACCCCTCCACTTT
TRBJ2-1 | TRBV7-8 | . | CASSLVPSAPSYNEQFF | TGTGCCAGCAGCTTAGTTCCTAGCGCACCCTCCTACAATGAGCAGTTCTTC
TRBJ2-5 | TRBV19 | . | CASSFPGVRRETQYF | TGTGCCAGTAGTTTCCCAGGGGTGCGGCGAGAGACCCAGTACTTC
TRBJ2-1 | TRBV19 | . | CASSTGWRSSDNEQFF | TGTGCCAGTAGTACCGGGTGGCGTAGCTCCGACAATGAGCAGTTCTTC
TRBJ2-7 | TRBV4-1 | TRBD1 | CASSQEGGGQGADEQYF | TGCGCCAGCAGCCAAGAAGGGGGGGGACAGGGGGCGGATGAGCAGTACTTC
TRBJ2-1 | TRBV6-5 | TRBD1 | CASSFLGQGYNEQFF | TGTGCCAGCAGCTTTTTGGGACAGGGCTACAATGAGCAGTTCTTC
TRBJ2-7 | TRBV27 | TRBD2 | CASSPTPSSGTSYEQYF | TGTGCCAGCAGTCCGACACCCTCTAGCGGGACGTCCTACGAGCAGTACTTC
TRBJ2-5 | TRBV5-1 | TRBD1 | CASSLQGSQETQYF | TGCGCCAGCAGTTTACAGGGGTCACAAGAGACCCAGTACTTC
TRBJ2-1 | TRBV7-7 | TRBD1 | CASSPTPRQGSYNEQFF | TGTGCCAGCAGTCCTACTCCCCGACAGGGTTCCTACAATGAGCAGTTCTTC
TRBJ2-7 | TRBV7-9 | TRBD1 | CASSLKTGPEQYF | TGTGCCAGCAGCTTAAAGACAGGGCCCGAGCAGTACTTC
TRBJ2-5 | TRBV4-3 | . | CASSQGGYVGETQYF | TGCGCCAGCAGCCAAGGGGGCTATGTCGGAGAGACCCAGTACTTC
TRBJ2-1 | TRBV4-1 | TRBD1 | CASSHMDRGDNEQFF | TGCGCCAGCAGCCATATGGACAGGGGGGACAATGAGCAGTTCTTC
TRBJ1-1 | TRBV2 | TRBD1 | CASSEVSGGWYAFF | TGTGCCAGCAGTGAGGTTTCAGGGGGCTGGTACGCTTTCTTT
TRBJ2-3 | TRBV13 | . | CASSLEASGTDTQYF | TGTGCCAGCAGCTTAGAAGCTAGCGGCACAGATACGCAGTATTTT
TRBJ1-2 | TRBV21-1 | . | CASSKYSGFYGYTF | TGTGCCAGCAGCAAATACTCAGGATTCTATGGCTACACCTTC
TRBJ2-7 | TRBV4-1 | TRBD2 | CASSPAGTIVYEQYF | TGCGCCAGCAGCCCGGCCGGGACTATAGTTTACGAGCAGTACTTC
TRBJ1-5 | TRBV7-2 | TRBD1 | CASSAQGSDQHQHF | TGTGCCAGCAGCGCACAGGGGAGTGATCAGCACCAGCATTTT
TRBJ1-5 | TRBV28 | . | CASMGEGGYSNQPQHF | TGTGCCAGCATGGGGGAAGGGGGTTATAGCAATCAGCCCCAGCATTTT
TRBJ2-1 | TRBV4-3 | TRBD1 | CASSQADRPSYNEQFF | TGCGCCAGCAGCCAGGCGGACAGGCCCTCCTACAATGAGCAGTTCTTC
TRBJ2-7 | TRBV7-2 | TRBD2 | CASSWSAGGRYEQYF | TGTGCCAGCAGCTGGTCAGCGGGGGGGCGCTACGAGCAGTACTTC
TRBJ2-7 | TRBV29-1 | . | CSVVPTDVSYEQYF | TGCAGCGTTGTTCCGACAGACGTATCCTACGAGCAGTACTTC
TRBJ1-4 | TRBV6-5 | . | CASMGRDNEKLFF | TGTGCCAGCATGGGCCGCGATAATGAAAAACTGTTTTTT
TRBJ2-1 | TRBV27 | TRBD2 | CASSYLAGGPEDEQFF | TGTGCCAGCAGCTATCTAGCGGGAGGGCCTGAAGATGAGCAGTTCTTC
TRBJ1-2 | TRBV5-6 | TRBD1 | CASSLLAGGRSTF | TGTGCCAGCAGCTTGTTGGCAGGGGGAAGGTCGACCTTC
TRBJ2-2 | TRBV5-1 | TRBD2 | CASSLLGEASGRTGELFF | TGCGCCAGCAGCTTGTTGGGTGAGGCTAGCGGGAGAACCGGGGAGCTGTTTTTT
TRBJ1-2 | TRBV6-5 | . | CASSYAVGTYGYTF | TGTGCCAGCAGTTACGCGGTCGGTACTTATGGCTACACCTTC
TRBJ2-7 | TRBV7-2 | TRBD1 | CASSSDRTGGSYEQYF | TGTGCCAGCAGCTCCGACAGGACAGGGGGCTCCTACGAGCAGTACTTC
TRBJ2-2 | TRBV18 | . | CASSPGELWSNTGELFF | TGTGCCAGCTCACCGGGAGAGCTCTGGTCGAACACCGGGGAGCTGTTTTTT
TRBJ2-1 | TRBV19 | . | CASNSPPGSYNEQFF | TGTGCCAGTAACTCCCCTCCGGGGTCCTACAATGAGCAGTTCTTC
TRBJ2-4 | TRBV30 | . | CAWMRHSNIQYF | TGTGCCTGGATGAGACACTCAAACATTCAGTACTTC
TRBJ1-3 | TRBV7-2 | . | CASSTMTGRSGNTIYF | TGTGCCAGCAGCACAATGACAGGTCGCTCTGGAAACACCATATATTTT
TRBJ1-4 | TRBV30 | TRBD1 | CAIRDRTNEKLFF | TGTGCTATAAGGGACAGAACTAATGAAAAACTGTTTTTT
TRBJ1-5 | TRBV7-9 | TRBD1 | CASSLGRGRDRNQPQHF | TGTGCCAGCAGCTTAGGCAGGGGGCGGGATCGCAATCAGCCCCAGCATTTT
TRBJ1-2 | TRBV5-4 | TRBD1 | CASSSTGFYGYTF | TGTGCCAGCAGCTCGACAGGGTTTTATGGCTACACCTTC
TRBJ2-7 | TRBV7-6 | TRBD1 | CASSPDRISYEQYF | TGTGCCAGCAGCCCGGACAGGATTTCCTACGAGCAGTACTTC
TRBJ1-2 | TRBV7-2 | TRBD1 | CASSKRQGKGGGYTF | TGTGCCAGCAGCAAACGACAGGGGAAAGGCGGCGGCTACACCTTC
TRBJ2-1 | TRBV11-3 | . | CASSNDRSRQFF | TGTGCCAGCAGCAATGACAGAAGTCGTCAGTTCTTC
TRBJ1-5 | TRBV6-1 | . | CASSEVYIVGDQPQHF | TGTGCCAGCAGTGAAGTGTACATCGTCGGGGATCAGCCCCAGCATTTT
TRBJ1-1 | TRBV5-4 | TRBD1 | CASSSYGTGGDTEAFF | TGTGCCAGCAGCAGCTATGGGACAGGGGGGGACACTGAAGCTTTCTTT
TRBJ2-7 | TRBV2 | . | CASSVNESYEQYF | TGTGCCAGCAGTGTAAACGAGTCCTACGAGCAGTACTTC
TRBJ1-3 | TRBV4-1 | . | CASSQVFQGAANTIYF | TGCGCCAGCAGCCAAGTTTTTCAGGGCGCGGCAAACACCATATATTTT
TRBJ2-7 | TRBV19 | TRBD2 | CASSPSGGLSSYEQYF | TGTGCCAGTAGTCCTAGCGGGGGGCTAAGCTCCTACGAGCAGTACTTC
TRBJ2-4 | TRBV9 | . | CASSAGLAGDKNIQYF | TGTGCCAGCAGCGCCGGGTTGGCAGGGGACAAAAACATTCAGTACTTC
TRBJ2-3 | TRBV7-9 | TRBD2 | CASSALAGPWGDTQYF | TGTGCCAGCAGCGCCCTAGCGGGGCCTTGGGGTGATACGCAGTATTTT
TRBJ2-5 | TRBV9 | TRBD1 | CASSAPPGTGTETQYF | TGTGCCAGCAGCGCCCCGCCCGGGACAGGGACTGAGACCCAGTACTTC
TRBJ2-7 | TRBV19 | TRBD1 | CASSIIMGQGYEQYF | TGTGCCAGTAGTATTATCATGGGACAGGGGTACGAGCAGTACTTC